The rows below give T cell receptor beta chains drawn from one sample of a study of long-term antiretroviral therapy in people with HIV. The method was immunoSEQ multiplex PCR; TCRdb's version includes in-frame clones alone and lacks a portion of them. This table has 12,000 to 15,000 clones, roughly 87% appearing once. Specimen: unsorted PBMCs, collected 6.2 years after starting antiretroviral therapy. These receptors originate from a man aged 40-49 years with HIV. Each CDR3 is given with its conserved first and last residue. The D gene is left open where the match is weak. Size tells how often a clone was seen (once, few, many) or the class of an expanded clone, and some rows leave it out.

J: TRBJ2-3
size: .
V: TRBV30
D: .
DNA: TGTGCCTGGGATTCGGGTACGAGCACAGATACGCAGTATTTT
CDR3: CAWDSGTSTDTQYF

J: TRBJ2-7
size: .
V: TRBV27
D: .
DNA: TGTGCCAGCAGTTTAGGGGGCCCTTCCTACGAGCAGTACTTC
CDR3: CASSLGGPSYEQYF

J: TRBJ1-2
size: .
V: TRBV4-3
D: .
DNA: TGCGCCAGCAGCCAAGAAGTGGACAGCGCTAACTATGGCTACACCTTC
CDR3: CASSQEVDSANYGYTF

J: TRBJ1-4
size: .
V: TRBV7-2
D: TRBD1
DNA: TGTGCCAGCAGCCCGCCGGGACAGGGGGAGCATGAAAAACTGTTTTTT
CDR3: CASSPPGQGEHEKLFF

J: TRBJ2-1
size: .
V: TRBV15
D: TRBD1
DNA: TGTGCCACCAGCATGGAAGGGACAGGGAATGAGCAGTTCTTC
CDR3: CATSMEGTGNEQFF

J: TRBJ1-5
size: .
V: TRBV19
D: .
DNA: TGTGCCAGTAGTATCCGAGGTGGCAATCAGCCCCAGCATTTT
CDR3: CASSIRGGNQPQHF

J: TRBJ2-7
size: .
V: TRBV2
D: TRBD2
DNA: TGTGCCAGCAGTGTCGGCCTAGCGGGAGTCCACGAGCAGTACTTC
CDR3: CASSVGLAGVHEQYF

J: TRBJ2-4
size: few
V: TRBV9
D: TRBD1
DNA: TGTGCCAGCAGCGTAGGGACCTCCCACCGGGACAGAAACATTCAGTACTTC
CDR3: CASSVGTSHRDRNIQYF

J: TRBJ1-2
size: .
V: TRBV6-6
D: TRBD1
DNA: TGTGCCAGCAGTTACGGACAGGCAGGTGGCTACACCTTC
CDR3: CASSYGQAGGYTF

J: TRBJ1-1
size: .
V: TRBV19
D: .
DNA: TGTGCCAGCACTAAAGAGGGGTTACCAAACACTGAAGCTTTCTTT
CDR3: CASTKEGLPNTEAFF

J: TRBJ1-1
size: .
V: TRBV30
D: TRBD1
DNA: TGTGCCTGGAGCCTACAGGGGTACACTGAAGCTTTCTTT
CDR3: CAWSLQGYTEAFF

J: TRBJ2-2
size: .
V: TRBV9
D: .
DNA: TGTGCCAGCAGCGTAGCCGGGGCCGAGACCGGGGAGCTGTTTTTT
CDR3: CASSVAGAETGELFF

J: TRBJ2-1
size: few
V: TRBV6-5
D: .
DNA: TGTGCCAGCAGTTCGGCCATCTACAATGAGCAGTTCTTC
CDR3: CASSSAIYNEQFF

J: TRBJ2-3
size: once
V: TRBV6-4
D: .
DNA: TGTGCCAGCAGTGACTCACCCGGGACCACAGATACGCAGTATTTT
CDR3: CASSDSPGTTDTQYF

J: TRBJ1-1
size: .
V: TRBV6-5
D: .
DNA: TGTGCCAGCACCCCATGGCAGATCATGAACACTGAAGCTTTCTTT
CDR3: CASTPWQIMNTEAFF

J: TRBJ1-1
size: .
V: TRBV6-6
D: .
DNA: TGTGCCAGCAGTTTGACCGATGTGAACACTGAAGCTTTCTTT
CDR3: CASSLTDVNTEAFF

J: TRBJ2-7
size: .
V: TRBV7-2
D: TRBD1
DNA: TGTGCCAGCAGCTTCGCTTCCACAGGGGGTTCCTACGAGCAGTACTTC
CDR3: CASSFASTGGSYEQYF

J: TRBJ1-4
size: .
V: TRBV4-2
D: .
DNA: TGTGCCAGCAGCCAACCTCCCGGCGTTTCGACTAATGAAAAACTGTTTTTT
CDR3: CASSQPPGVSTNEKLFF

J: TRBJ1-1
size: .
V: TRBV6-5
D: .
DNA: TGTGCCAGCAGTTTACGGAGTAACACTGAAGCTTTCTTT
CDR3: CASSLRSNTEAFF

J: TRBJ2-7
size: .
V: TRBV27
D: .
DNA: TGTGCCAGCAGTTTAGGGGGAGTCTACGAGCAGTACTTC
CDR3: CASSLGGVYEQYF

J: TRBJ2-3
size: .
V: TRBV28
D: TRBD2
DNA: TGTGCCAGCAGTTCGCCTCAGACTAGCGGGAGGTTCACAGATACGCAGTATTTT
CDR3: CASSSPQTSGRFTDTQYF

J: TRBJ2-7
size: once
V: TRBV7-3
D: .
DNA: TGTGCCATCTCATGGCAGCAAATTAGCTCCTACGAGCAGTACTTC
CDR3: CAISWQQISSYEQYF

J: TRBJ1-1
size: .
V: TRBV7-8
D: TRBD1
DNA: TGTGCCAGCAGCTACCGAGGGGCAGGGGGCACTGAAGCTTTCTTT
CDR3: CASSYRGAGGTEAFF

J: TRBJ1-3
size: .
V: TRBV4-2
D: .
DNA: TGTGCCAGCAGCCAAGATGGGGGAGGGGTTGGAAACACCATATATTTT
CDR3: CASSQDGGGVGNTIYF

J: TRBJ2-7
size: .
V: TRBV12-5
D: .
DNA: TGTGCTAGTGCCAATTTGGCGGACGAGCAGTACTTC
CDR3: CASANLADEQYF

J: TRBJ1-1
size: .
V: TRBV28
D: .
DNA: TGTGCCAGTATATCAGGCATGAACACTGAAGCTTTCTTT
CDR3: CASISGMNTEAFF

J: TRBJ2-3
size: .
V: TRBV14
D: .
DNA: TGTGCCAGCAGCCGTGGGTGGGGCTTCACAGATACGCAGTATTTT
CDR3: CASSRGWGFTDTQYF

J: TRBJ1-3
size: .
V: TRBV30
D: TRBD1
DNA: TGTGCCTGGAGTCCGCAGGGGGGGGCTGCTGGAAACACCATATATTTT
CDR3: CAWSPQGGAAGNTIYF

J: TRBJ2-1
size: .
V: TRBV4-2
D: TRBD2
DNA: TGTGCCAGCAGCCAAGGTATGACTAGCGGGAGTTTCAATGAGCAGTTCTTC
CDR3: CASSQGMTSGSFNEQFF

J: TRBJ1-1
size: once
V: TRBV7-3
D: TRBD1
DNA: TGTGCCAGCAGCTTGTCCCGAGGGGGCCCCGCTGAAGCTTTCTTT
CDR3: CASSLSRGGPAEAFF

J: TRBJ1-1
size: .
V: TRBV19
D: .
DNA: TGTGCCAGTAGTACCCTCCGAGGGAACACTGAAGCTTTCTTT
CDR3: CASSTLRGNTEAFF

J: TRBJ2-1
size: .
V: TRBV27
D: TRBD2
DNA: TGTGCCAGCAGTTTACCCATACTAGCGGGAGGGCGTTATGGCGATGAGCAGTTCTTC
CDR3: CASSLPILAGGRYGDEQFF

J: TRBJ1-5
size: .
V: TRBV5-6
D: .
DNA: TGTGCCAGCAGCTTGGGGGGGTATAGCAATCAGCCCCAGCATTTT
CDR3: CASSLGGYSNQPQHF

J: TRBJ2-3
size: once
V: TRBV5-1
D: TRBD1
DNA: TGCGCCAGCTTTCCGACAGGGGACAGCACAGATACGCAGTATTTT
CDR3: CASFPTGDSTDTQYF

J: TRBJ2-7
size: .
V: TRBV4-3
D: .
DNA: TGCGCCAGCAGCCAAGATGCTCTAGGGTACGAGCAGTACTTC
CDR3: CASSQDALGYEQYF